A single TCR beta chain is shown here with its context. Its antigen remains unidentified. Ulcerative colitis patients received no immunosuppressive medication before the diagnostic colonoscopy. The data were taken from a study of pediatric ulcerative colitis. Sequencing depth was up to 500,000 reads per sample. Only in-frame clones appear in the TCRdb table, and some are missing; sequencing was by immunoSEQ multiplex PCR. The sample holds about 64,000 clones, roughly nine tenths seen once. General study findings and limits: A couple of patients' blood samples yielded substantially fewer templates.

V lost 6 bases, J lost 2 bases, and 14 bases lay in between. Germline lookup yields CDR1 SQVTM and CDR2 ANQGSEA. CDR3 size: 13 residues. Sequenced sample: blood. This sequence joins TRBV29-1 and TRBJ2-7; D is unclear. The sequence derives from a boy aged 5-17 years with severe ulcerative colitis. The DNA of the CDR3 is TGCAGCGTGGACGACGGAAAGACCTACGAGCAGTACTTC. Its translation is CSVDDGKTYEQYF.